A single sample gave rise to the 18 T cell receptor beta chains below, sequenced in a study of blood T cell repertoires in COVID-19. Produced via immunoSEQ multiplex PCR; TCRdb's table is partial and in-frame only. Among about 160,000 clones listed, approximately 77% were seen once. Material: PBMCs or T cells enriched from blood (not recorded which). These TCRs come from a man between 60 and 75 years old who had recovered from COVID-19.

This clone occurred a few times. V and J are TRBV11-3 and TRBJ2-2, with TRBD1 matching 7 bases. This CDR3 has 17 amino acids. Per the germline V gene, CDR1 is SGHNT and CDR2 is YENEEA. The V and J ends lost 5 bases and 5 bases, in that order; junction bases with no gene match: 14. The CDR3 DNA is TGTGCCAGCAGCGTGAGCATTGGCGGCAGGGGGACCGGGGAGCTGTTTTTT. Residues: CASSVSIGGRGTGELFF. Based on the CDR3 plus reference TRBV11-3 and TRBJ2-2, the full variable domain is EAGVVQSPRYKIIEKKQPVAFWCNPISGHNTLYWYLQNLGQGPELLIRYENEEAVDDSQLPKDRFSAERLKGVDSTLKIQPAELGDSAVYLCASSVSIGGRGTGELFFGEGSRLTVL.

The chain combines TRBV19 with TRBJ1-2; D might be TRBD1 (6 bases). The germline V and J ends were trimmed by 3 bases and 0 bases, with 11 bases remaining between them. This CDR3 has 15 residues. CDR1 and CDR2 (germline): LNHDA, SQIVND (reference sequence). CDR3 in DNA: TGTGCCAGTAGTATCCAGACAGGTACTAACTATGGCTACACCTTC. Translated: CASSIQTGTNYGYTF.

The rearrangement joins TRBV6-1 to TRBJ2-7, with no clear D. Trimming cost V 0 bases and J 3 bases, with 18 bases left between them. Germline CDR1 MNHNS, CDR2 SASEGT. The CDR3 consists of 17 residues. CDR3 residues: CASSEALVATRIYEQYF. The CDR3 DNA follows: TGTGCCAGCAGTGAAGCCCTCGTGGCGACTCGGATCTACGAGCAGTACTTC.

For the CDR3, the DNA is TGTGCCAGCAGCTTGGTTCAAGCCCTCTATGGCTACACCTTC. Residues: CASSLVQALYGYTF. The chain employs TRBV5-6 and TRBJ1-2; D not resolved. Germline V gene lookup returns CDR1 SGHDT and CDR2 YYEEEE. The CDR3 consists of 14 residues. Trimming removed 0 bases at V and 4 bases at J, with 10 bases between.

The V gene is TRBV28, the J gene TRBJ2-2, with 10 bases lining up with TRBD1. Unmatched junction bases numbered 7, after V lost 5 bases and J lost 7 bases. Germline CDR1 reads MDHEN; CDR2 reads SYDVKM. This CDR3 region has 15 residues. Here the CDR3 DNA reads TGTGCCAGCAGTCGCAAGACAGGGGGCATCGGGGAGCTGTTTTTT. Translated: CASSRKTGGIGELFF. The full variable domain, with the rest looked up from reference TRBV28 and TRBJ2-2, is DVKVTQSSRYLVKRTGEKVFLECVQDMDHENMFWYRQDPGLGLRLIYFSYDVKMKEKGDIPEGYSVSREKKERFSLILESASTNQTSMYLCASSRKTGGIGELFFGEGSRLTVL.

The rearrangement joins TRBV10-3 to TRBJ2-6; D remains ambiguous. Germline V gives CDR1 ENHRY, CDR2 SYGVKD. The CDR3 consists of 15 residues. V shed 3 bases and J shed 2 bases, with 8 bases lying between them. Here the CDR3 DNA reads TGTGCCATCAGTGATTTAGTGGCTGGGGCCAACGTCCTGACTTTC. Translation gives CAISDLVAGANVLTF.

The CDR3 protein is CASSPQVLAGGYNEQFF. The CDR3 coding sequence is TGTGCCAGCAGCCCGCAAGTTCTAGCGGGAGGGTACAATGAGCAGTTCTTC. The V call is TRBV11-2, the J call TRBJ2-1, with 12 bases lining up with TRBD2. The V gene end was trimmed by 5 bases and the J gene end by 4 bases; junction bases not matched to a gene: 9. Germline V gene data show CDR1 as SGHAT and CDR2 as FQNNGV. There are 17 residues in the CDR3.

The CDR3 region has the DNA TGTGCCAGCAGCCTAAGGGCTGCGGGAGCTTCAGTTTTTAGAAAAACAGATACGCAGTATTTT. Amino acid sequence: CASSLRAAGASVFRKTDTQYF. This chain connects TRBV14 to TRBJ2-3; 7 positions agree with TRBD2. CDR1 is SGHDN and CDR2 is FVKESK in the germline V gene. V dropped 4 bases and J dropped 3; count of bases not matched to a gene: 25. The CDR3 totals 21 residues.

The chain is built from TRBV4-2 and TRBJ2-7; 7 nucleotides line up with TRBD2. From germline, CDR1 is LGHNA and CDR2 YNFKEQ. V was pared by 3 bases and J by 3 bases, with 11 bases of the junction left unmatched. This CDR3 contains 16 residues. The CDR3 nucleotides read TGTGCCAGCAGCCAGGTTTCAGGGCTAGCGGACTACGAGCAGTACTTC. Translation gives CASSQVSGLADYEQYF.

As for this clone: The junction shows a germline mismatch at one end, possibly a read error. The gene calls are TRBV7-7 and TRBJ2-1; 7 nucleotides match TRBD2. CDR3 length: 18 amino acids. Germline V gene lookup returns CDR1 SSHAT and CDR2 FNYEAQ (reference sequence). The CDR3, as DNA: TGTGCTAGCAGCTGGACCTCTAGCGGCCCATTGCGGAACAATGAGCAGTTCTTC. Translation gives CASSWTSSGPLRNNEQFF.

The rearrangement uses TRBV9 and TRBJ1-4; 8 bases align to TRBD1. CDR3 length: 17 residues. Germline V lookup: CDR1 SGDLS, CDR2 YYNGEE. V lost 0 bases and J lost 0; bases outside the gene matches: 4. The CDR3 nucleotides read TGTGCCAGCAGCGTAGGGGTCAGGGGGCCAACTAATGAAAAACTGTTTTTT. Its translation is CASSVGVRGPTNEKLFF.

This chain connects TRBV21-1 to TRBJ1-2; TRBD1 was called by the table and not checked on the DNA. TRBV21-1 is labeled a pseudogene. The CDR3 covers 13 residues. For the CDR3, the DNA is TGTGCCAGCAGCAAAGTCCAGGGAACTGGCTACACCTTC. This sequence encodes CASSKVQGTGYTF.

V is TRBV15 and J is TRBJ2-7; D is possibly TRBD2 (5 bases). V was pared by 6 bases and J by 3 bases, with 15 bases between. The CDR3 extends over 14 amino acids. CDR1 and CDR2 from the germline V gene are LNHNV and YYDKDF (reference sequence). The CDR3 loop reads CATRSSGIGYEQYF. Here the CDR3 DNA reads TGTGCCACCAGGAGTTCCGGGATTGGCTACGAGCAGTACTTC.

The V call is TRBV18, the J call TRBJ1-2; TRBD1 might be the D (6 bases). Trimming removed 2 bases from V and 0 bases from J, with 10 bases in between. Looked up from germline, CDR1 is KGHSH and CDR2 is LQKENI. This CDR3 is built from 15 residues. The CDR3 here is CASSPTGPANYGYTF. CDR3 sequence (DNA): TGTGCCAGCTCACCAACAGGGCCGGCTAACTATGGCTACACCTTC.

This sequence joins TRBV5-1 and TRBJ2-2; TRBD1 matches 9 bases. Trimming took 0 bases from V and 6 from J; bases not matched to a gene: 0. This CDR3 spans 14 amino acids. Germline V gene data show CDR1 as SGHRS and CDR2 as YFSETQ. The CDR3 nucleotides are TGCGCCAGCAGCTTGGGACAGGGGGCCGGGGAGCTGTTTTTT. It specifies CASSLGQGAGELFF.

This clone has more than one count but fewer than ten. CDR3 sequence reads: CASSLEQTRVGTEAFF. The CDR3 region has the DNA TGTGCCAGCAGCTTGGAACAGACCAGGGTGGGGACTGAAGCTTTCTTT. The genes are TRBV5-5 and TRBJ1-1; D perhaps matches TRBD1 (5 bases). This CDR3 is 16 amino acids long. CDR1 is SGHKS and CDR2 is YYEKEE in the germline V gene (reference sequence). The V end was cut by 0 bases, the J end by 5 bases, with 17 bases between. The full variable domain, its missing parts supplied by reference TRBV5-5 and TRBJ1-1, is DAGVTQSPTHLIKTRGQQVTLRCSPISGHKSVSWYQQVLGQGPQFIFQYYEKEERGRGNFPDRFSARQFPNYSSELNVNALLLGDSALYLCASSLEQTRVGTEAFFGQGTRLTVV.

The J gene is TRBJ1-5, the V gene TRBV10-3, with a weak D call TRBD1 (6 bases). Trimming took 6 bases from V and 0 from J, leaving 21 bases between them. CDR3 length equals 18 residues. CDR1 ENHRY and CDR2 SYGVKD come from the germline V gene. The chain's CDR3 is CAISSQGPGYNSNQPQHF. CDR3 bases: TGTGCCATCAGCTCACAGGGACCTGGATATAATAGCAATCAGCCCCAGCATTTT.

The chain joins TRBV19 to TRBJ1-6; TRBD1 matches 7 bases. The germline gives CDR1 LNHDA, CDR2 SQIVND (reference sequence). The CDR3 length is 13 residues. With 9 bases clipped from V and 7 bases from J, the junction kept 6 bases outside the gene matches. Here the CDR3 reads CASQTGSNSPLHF. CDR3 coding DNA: TGTGCCAGCCAGACAGGGTCCAATTCACCCCTCCACTTT.